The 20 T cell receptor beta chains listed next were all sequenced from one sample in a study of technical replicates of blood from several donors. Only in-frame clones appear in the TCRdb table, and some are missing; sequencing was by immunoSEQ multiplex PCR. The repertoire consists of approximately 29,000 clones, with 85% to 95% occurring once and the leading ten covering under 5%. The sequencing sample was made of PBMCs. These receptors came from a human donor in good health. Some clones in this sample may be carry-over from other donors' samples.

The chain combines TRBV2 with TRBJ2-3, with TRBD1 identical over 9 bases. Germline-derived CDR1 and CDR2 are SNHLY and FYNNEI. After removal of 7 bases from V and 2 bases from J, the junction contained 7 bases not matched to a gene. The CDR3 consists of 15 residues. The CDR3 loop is CASTYWTGATDTQYF. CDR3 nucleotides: TGTGCCAGCACCTACTGGACAGGGGCCACAGATACGCAGTATTTT.

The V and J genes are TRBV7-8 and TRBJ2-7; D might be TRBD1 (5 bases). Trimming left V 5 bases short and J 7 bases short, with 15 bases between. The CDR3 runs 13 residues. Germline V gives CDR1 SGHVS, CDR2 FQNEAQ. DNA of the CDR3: TGTGCCAGCAGCCGGACATCCTTGAGGGAGCAGTACTTC. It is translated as CASSRTSLREQYF.

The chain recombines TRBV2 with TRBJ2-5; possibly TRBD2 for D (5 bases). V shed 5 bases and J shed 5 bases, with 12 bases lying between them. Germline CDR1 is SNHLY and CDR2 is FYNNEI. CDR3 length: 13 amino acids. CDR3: CASSRGERETQYF. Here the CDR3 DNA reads TGTGCCAGCAGTCGGGGAGAGAGGGAGACCCAGTACTTC.

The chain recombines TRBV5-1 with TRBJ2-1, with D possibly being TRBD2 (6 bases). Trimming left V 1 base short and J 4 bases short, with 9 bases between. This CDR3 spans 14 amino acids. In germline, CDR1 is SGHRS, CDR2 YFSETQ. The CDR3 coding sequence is TGCGCCAGCAGCTTGTCCGGGACTTACAATGAGCAGTTCTTC. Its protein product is CASSLSGTYNEQFF.

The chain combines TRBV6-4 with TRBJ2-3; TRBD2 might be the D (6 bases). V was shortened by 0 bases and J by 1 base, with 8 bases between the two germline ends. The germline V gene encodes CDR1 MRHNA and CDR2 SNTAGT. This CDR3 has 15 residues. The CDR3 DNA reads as TGTGCCAGCAGTGACTCGTCGGGGGGCACAGATACGCAGTATTTT. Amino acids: CASSDSSGGTDTQYF.

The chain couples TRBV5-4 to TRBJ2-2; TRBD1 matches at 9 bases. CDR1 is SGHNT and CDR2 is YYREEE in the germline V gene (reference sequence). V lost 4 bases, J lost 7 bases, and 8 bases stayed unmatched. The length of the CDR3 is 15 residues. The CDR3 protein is CASSIPGQGIGELFF. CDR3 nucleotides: TGTGCCAGCAGCATTCCGGGACAGGGTATCGGGGAGCTGTTTTTT. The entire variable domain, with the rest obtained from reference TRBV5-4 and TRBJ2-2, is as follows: ETGVTQSPTHLIKTRGQQVTLRCSSQSGHNTVSWYQQALGQGPQFIFQYYREEENGRGNFPPRFSGLQFPNYSSELNVNALELDDSALYLCASSIPGQGIGELFFGEGSRLTVL.

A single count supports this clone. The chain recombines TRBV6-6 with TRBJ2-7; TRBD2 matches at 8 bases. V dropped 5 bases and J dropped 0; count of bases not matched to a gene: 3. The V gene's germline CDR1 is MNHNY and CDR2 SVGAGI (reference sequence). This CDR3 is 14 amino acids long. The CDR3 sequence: CASSDSGTSYEQYF. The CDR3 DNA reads TGTGCCAGCAGTGATAGCGGGACCTCCTACGAGCAGTACTTC.

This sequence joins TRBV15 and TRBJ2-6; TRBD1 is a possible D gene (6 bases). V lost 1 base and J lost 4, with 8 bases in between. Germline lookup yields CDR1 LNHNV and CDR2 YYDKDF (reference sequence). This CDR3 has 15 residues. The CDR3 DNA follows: TGTGCCACCAGCAGAGGGGACATCGGGGCCAACGTCCTGACTTTC. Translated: CATSRGDIGANVLTF.

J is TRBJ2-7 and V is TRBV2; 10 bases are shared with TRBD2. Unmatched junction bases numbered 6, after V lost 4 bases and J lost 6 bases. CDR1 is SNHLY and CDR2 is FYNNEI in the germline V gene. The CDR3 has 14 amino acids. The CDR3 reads CASSGASGGPEQYF. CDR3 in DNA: TGTGCCAGCAGTGGGGCTAGCGGGGGCCCCGAGCAGTACTTC.

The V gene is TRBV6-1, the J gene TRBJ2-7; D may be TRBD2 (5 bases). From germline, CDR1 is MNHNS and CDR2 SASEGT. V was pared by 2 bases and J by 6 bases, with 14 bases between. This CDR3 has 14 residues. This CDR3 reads CASSEKRETGEQYF. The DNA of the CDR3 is TGTGCCAGCAGTGAAAAGAGGGAAACCGGCGAGCAGTACTTC.

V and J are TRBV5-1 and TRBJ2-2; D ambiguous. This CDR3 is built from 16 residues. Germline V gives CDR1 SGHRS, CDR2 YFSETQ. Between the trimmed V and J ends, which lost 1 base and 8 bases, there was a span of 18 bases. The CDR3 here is CASSLFSALTRGELFF. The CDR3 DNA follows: TGCGCCAGCAGCTTGTTTTCTGCGTTGACCAGGGGGGAGCTGTTTTTT.

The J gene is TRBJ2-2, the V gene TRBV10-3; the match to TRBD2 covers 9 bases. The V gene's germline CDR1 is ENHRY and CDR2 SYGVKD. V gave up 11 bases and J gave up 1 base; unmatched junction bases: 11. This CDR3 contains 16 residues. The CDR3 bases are TGTGCCGTTTCGTCAGTTAGCGGGGGGAACACCGGGGAGCTGTTTTTT. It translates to CAVSSVSGGNTGELFF.

The CDR3 is CASSIDHGQLNTEAFF. The CDR3 DNA reads as TGTGCCAGTAGTATAGATCACGGACAGCTGAACACTGAAGCTTTCTTT. The V gene is TRBV19, the J gene TRBJ1-1; D might be TRBD1 (6 bases). Germline V CDR1 and CDR2: LNHDA, SQIVND (reference sequence). Trimming pared 0 bases from V and 0 bases from J, leaving 11 bases between. The CDR3 is 16 amino acids.

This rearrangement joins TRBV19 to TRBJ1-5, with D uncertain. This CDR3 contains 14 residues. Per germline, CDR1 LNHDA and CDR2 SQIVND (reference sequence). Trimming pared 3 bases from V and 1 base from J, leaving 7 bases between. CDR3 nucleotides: TGTGCCAGTAGTATTCCGGTGAGCAATCAGCCCCAGCATTTT. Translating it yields CASSIPVSNQPQHF.

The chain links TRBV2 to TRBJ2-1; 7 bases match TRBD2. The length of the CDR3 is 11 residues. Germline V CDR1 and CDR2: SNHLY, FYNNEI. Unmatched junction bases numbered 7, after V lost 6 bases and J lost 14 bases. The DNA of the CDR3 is TGTGCCAGCAGCTCGGGGCTAGCGGAGTTCTTC. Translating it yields CASSSGLAEFF. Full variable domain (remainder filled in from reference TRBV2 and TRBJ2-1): EPEVTQTPSHQVTQMGQEVILRCVPISNHLYFYWYRQILGQKVEFLVSFYNNEISEKSEIFDDQFSVERPDGSNFTLKIRSTKLEDSAMYFCASSSGLAEFFGPGTRLTVL.

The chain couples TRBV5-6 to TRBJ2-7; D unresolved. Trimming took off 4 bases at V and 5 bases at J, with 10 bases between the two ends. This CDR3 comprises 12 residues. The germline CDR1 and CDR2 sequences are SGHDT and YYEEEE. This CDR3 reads CASSREVHEQYF. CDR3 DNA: TGTGCCAGCAGCCGCGAGGTCCACGAGCAGTACTTC.

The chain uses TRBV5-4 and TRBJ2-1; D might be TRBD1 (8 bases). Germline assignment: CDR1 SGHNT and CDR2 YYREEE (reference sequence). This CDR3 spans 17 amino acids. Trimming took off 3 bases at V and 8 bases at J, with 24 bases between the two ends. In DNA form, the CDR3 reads TGTGCCAGCAGCTCGTCCTTCAACAGGGGGGGAAAAGATGAGCAGTTCTTC. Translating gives CASSSSFNRGGKDEQFF.

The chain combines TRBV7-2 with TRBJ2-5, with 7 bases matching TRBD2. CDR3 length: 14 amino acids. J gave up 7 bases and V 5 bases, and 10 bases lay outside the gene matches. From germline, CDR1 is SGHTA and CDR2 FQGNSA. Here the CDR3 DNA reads TGTGCCAGCAGCCCAGCGGGGAGGGAGGGGACCCAGTACTTC. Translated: CASSPAGREGTQYF.

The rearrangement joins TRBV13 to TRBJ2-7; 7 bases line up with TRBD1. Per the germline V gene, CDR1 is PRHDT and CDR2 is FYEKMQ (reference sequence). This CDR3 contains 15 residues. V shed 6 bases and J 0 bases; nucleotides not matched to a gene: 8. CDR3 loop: CASSALRQGSYEQYF. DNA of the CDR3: TGTGCCAGCAGTGCGCTGAGACAGGGCTCCTACGAGCAGTACTTC.

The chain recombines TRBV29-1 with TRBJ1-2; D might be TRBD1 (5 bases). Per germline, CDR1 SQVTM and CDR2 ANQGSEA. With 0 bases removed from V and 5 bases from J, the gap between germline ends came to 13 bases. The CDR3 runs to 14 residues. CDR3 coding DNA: TGCAGCGTTGAAGACCAGGGAATAGGGTATGGCTACACCTTC. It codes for CSVEDQGIGYGYTF.